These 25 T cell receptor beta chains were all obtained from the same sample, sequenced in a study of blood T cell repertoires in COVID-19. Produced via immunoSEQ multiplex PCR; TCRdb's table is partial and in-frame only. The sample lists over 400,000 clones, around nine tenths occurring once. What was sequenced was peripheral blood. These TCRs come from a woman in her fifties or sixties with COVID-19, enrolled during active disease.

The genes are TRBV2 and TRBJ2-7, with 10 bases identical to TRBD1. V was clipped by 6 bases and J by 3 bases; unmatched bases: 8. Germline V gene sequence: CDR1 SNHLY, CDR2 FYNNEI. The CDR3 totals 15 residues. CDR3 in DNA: TGTGCCAGCAGGGCAAACGGACAGGGGGTCTACGAGCAGTACTTC. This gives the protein CASRANGQGVYEQYF.

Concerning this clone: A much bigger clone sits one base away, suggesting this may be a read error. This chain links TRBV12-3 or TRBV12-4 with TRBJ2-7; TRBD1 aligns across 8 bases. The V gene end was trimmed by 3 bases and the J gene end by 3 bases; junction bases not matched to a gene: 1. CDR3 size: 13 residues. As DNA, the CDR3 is TGTGCCAGCAGTTTCGGGACAGGCTACGAGCAGTACTTC. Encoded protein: CASSFGTGYEQYF.

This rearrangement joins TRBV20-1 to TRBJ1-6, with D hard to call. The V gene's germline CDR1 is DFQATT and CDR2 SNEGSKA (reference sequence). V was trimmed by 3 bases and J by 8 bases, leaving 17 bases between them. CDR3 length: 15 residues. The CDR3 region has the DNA TGCAGTGCTAGTAATTTAGAGAGGGCCTATTCACCCCTCCACTTT. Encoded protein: CSASNLERAYSPLHF.

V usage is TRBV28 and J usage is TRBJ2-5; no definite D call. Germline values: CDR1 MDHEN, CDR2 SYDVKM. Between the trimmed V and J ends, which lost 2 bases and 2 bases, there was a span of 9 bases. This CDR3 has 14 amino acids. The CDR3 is CASSLRRIQETQYF. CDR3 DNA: TGTGCCAGCAGTTTACGGCGGATACAAGAGACCCAGTACTTC.

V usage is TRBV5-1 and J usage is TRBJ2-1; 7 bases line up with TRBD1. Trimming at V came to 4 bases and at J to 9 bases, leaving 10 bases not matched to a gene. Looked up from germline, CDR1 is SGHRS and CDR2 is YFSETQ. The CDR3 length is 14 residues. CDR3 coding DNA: TGCGCCAGCAGCCCTGGACAGGCTCGGGGTGAGCAGTTCTTC. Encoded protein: CASSPGQARGEQFF.

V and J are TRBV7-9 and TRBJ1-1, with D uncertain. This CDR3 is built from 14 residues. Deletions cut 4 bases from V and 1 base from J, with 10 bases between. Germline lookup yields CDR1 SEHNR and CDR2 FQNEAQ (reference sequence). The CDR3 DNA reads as TGTGCCAGCAGCTCTTGGGCAGGGAACACTGAAGCTTTCTTT. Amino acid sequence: CASSSWAGNTEAFF.

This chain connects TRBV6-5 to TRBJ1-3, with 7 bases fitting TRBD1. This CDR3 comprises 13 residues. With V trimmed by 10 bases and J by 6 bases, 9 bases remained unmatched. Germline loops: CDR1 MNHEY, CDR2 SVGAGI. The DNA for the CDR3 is TGTGCCATAAGTACAGGGGAGGAAAACACCATATATTTT. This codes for CAISTGEENTIYF.

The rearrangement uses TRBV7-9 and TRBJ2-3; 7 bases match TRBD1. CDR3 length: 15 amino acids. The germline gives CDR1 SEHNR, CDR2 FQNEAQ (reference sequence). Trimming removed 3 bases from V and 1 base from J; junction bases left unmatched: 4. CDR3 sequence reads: CASSFLGTGTDTQYF. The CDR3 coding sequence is TGTGCCAGCAGCTTCCTCGGGACAGGCACAGATACGCAGTATTTT.

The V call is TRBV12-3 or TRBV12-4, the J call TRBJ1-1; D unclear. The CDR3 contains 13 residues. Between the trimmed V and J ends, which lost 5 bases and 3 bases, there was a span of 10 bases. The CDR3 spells CASSLGWDTEAFF. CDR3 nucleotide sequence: TGTGCCAGCAGTCTGGGCTGGGACACTGAAGCTTTCTTT.

CDR3 loop: CASGANTEAFF. Here the CDR3 DNA reads TGTGCCAGTGGGGCCAACACTGAAGCTTTCTTT. The chain employs TRBV5-6 and TRBJ1-1; maybe TRBD1 (5 bases). Germline V gene sequence: CDR1 SGHDT, CDR2 YYEEEE. Trimming shortened V by 8 bases and J by 2 bases, and 7 bases separated the two germline ends. The CDR3 is made up of 11 amino acids.

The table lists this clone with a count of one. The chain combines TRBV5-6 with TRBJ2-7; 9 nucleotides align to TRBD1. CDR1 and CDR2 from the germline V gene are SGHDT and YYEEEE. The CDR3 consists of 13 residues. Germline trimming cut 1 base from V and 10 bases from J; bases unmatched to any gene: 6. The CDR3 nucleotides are TGTGCCAGCAGCTTGAGTACAGGGGGCTTCCAGTACTTC. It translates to CASSLSTGGFQYF. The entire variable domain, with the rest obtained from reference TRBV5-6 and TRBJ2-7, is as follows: DAGVTQSPTHLIKTRGQQVTLRCSPKSGHDTVSWYQQALGQGPQFIFQYYEEEERQRGNFPDRFSGHQFPNYSSELNVNALLLGDSALYLCASSLSTGGFQYFGPGTRLTVT.

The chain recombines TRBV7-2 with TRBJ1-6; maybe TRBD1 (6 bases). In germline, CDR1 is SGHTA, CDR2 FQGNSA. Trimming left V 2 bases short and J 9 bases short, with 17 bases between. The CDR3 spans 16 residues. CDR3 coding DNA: TGTGCCAGCAGCTTAAAGTCCCCCCAAGGGGGTTCACCCCTCCACTTT. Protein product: CASSLKSPQGGSPLHF. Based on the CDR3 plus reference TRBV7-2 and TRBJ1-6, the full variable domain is GAGVSQSPSNKVTEKGKDVELRCDPISGHTALYWYRQSLGQGLEFLIYFQGNSAPDKSGLPSDRFSAERTGGSVSTLTIQRTQQEDSAVYLCASSLKSPQGGSPLHFGNGTRLTVT.

CDR3 sequence: CATQDRDLGKQYF. CDR3 DNA: TGTGCCACCCAGGACAGGGATTTGGGAAAGCAGTATTTT. The chain has TRBV3-1 (or the pseudogene TRBV3-2) and TRBJ2-3, with 8 bases matching TRBD1. Trimming cost V 10 bases and J 11 bases; bases outside gene matches: 14. Germline values: CDR1 LGHDT, CDR2 YNNKEL (reference sequence). The CDR3 sequence is 13 residues long.

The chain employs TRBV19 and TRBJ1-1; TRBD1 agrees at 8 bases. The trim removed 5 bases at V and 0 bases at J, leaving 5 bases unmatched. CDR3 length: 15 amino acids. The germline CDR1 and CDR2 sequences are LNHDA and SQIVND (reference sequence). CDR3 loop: CASSAGGEVNTEAFF. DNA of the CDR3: TGTGCCAGTAGTGCAGGGGGCGAGGTGAACACTGAAGCTTTCTTT. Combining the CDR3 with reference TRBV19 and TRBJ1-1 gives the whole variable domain DGGITQSPKYLFRKEGQNVTLSCEQNLNHDAMYWYRQDPGQGLRLIYYSQIVNDFQKGDIAEGYSVSREKKESFPLTVTSAQKNPTAFYLCASSAGGEVNTEAFFGQGTRLTVV.

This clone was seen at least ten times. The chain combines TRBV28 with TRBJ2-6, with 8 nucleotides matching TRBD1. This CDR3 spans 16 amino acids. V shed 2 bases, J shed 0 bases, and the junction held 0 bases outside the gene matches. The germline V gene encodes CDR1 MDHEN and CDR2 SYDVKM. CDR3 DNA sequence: TGTGCCAGCAGTTTAACAGGGGGCTCTGGGGCCAACGTCCTGACTTTC. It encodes CASSLTGGSGANVLTF. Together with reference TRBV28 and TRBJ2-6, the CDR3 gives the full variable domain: DVKVTQSSRYLVKRTGEKVFLECVQDMDHENMFWYRQDPGLGLRLIYFSYDVKMKEKGDIPEGYSVSREKKERFSLILESASTNQTSMYLCASSLTGGSGANVLTFGAGSRLTVL.

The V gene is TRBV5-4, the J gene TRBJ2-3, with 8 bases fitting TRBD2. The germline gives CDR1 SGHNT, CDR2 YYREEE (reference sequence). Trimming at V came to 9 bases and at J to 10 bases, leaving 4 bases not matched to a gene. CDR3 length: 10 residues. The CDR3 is CATGGGPQYF. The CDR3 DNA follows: TGTGCCACCGGGGGGGGGCCGCAGTATTTT. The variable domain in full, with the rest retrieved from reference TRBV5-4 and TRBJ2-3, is ETGVTQSPTHLIKTRGQQVTLRCSSQSGHNTVSWYQQALGQGPQFIFQYYREEENGRGNFPPRFSGLQFPNYSSELNVNALELDDSALYLCATGGGPQYFGPGTRLTVL.

The CDR3 DNA is TGTGCCACGGGGAACAATGAGCAGTTCTTC. Protein sequence: CATGNNEQFF. The chain is built from TRBV21-1 and TRBJ2-1; no check of the table's D call, TRBD2, against the DNA was made. TRBV21-1 is annotated as a pseudogene. The CDR3 is 10 residues long.

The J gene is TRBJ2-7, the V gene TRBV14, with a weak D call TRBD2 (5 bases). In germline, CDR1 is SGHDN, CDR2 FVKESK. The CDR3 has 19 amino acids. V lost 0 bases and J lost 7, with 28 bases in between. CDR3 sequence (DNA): TGTGCCAGCAGCCAAGATAAGACTTTCGAAGACGTAGTGCCGGGGGAGCAGTACTTC. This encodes CASSQDKTFEDVVPGEQYF.

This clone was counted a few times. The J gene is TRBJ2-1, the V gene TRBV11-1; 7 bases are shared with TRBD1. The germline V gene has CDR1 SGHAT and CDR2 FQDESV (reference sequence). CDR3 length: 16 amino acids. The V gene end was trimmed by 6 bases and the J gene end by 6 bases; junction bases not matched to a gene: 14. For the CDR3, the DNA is TGTGCCAGCAGTCCAGTGGGGGACAGTGGGCCCAATGAGCAGTTCTTC. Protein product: CASSPVGDSGPNEQFF.

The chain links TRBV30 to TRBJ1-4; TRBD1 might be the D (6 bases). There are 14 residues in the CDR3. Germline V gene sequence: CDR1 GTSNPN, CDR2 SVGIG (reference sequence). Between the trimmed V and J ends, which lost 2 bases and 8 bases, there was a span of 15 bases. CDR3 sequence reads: CAWSQSGVREKLFF. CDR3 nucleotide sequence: TGTGCCTGGAGTCAGTCAGGGGTTCGGGAAAAACTGTTTTTT.

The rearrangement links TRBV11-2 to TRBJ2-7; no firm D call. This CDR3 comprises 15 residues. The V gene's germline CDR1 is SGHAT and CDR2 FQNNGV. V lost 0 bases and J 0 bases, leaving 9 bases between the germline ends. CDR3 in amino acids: CASSLEGGSSYEQYF. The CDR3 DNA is TGTGCCAGCAGCTTAGAAGGCGGCAGCTCCTACGAGCAGTACTTC.

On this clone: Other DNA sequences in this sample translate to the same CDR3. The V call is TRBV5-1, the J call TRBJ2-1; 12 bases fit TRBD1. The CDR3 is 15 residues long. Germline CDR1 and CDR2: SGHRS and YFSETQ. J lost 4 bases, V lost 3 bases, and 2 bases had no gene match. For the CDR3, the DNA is TGCGCCAGCAGCTCGGGACAGGGGGCGTACAATGAGCAGTTCTTC. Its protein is CASSSGQGAYNEQFF.

The DNA of the CDR3 is TGTGCCAGCAGCCCCGTAAGGGGAAACACTGAAGCTTTCTTT. It yields the protein CASSPVRGNTEAFF. The chain has TRBV7-8 and TRBJ1-1; a possible D gene is TRBD1 (5 bases). The CDR3 sequence is 14 residues long. Germline CDR1 reads SGHVS; CDR2 reads FQNEAQ. V was clipped by 5 bases and J by 2 bases, with 12 bases between them.

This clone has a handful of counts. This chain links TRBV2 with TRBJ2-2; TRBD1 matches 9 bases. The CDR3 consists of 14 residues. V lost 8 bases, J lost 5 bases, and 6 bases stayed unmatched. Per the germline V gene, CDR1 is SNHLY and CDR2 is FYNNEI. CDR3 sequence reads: CASVGQGRTGELFF. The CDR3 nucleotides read TGTGCCAGCGTGGGACAGGGACGTACCGGGGAGCTGTTTTTT.

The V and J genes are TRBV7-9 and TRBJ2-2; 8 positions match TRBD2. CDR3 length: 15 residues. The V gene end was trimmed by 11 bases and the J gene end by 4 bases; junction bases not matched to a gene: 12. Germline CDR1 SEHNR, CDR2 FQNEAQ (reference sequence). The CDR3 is CALQGTRGSTGELFF. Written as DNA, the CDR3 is TGTGCCCTCCAGGGGACTAGAGGCAGCACCGGGGAGCTGTTTTTT.